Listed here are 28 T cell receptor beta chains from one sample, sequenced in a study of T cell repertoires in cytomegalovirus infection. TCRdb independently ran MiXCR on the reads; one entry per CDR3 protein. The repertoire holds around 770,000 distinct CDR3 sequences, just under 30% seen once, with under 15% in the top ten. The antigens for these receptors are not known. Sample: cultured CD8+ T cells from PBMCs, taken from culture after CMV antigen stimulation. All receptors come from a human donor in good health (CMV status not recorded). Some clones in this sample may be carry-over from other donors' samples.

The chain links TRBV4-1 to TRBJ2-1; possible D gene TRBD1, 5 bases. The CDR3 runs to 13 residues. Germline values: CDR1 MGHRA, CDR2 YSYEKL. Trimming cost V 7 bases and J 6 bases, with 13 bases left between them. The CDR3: CASNMAGRNEQFF. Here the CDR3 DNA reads TGCGCCAGCAACATGGCAGGGCGCAATGAGCAGTTCTTC.

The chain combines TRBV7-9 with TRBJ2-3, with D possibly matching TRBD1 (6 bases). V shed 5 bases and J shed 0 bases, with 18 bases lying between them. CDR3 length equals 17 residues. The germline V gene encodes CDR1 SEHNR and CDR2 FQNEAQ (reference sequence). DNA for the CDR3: TGTGCCAGCAGCACCCGCCCAGGGGCTTTTAGCACAGATACGCAGTATTTT. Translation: CASSTRPGAFSTDTQYF. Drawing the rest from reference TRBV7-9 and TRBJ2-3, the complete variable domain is DTGVSQNPRHKITKRGQNVTFRCDPISEHNRLYWYRQTLGQGPEFLTYFQNEAQLEKSRLLSDRFSAERPKGSFSTLEIQRTEQGDSAMYLCASSTRPGAFSTDTQYFGPGTRLTVL.

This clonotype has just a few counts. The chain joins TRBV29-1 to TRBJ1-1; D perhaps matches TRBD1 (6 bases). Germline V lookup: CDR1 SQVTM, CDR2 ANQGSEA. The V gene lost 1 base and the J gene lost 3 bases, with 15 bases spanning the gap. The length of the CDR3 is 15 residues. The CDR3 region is CSVEVWRTGHTEAFF. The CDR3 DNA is TGCAGCGTTGAAGTGTGGCGTACAGGGCACACTGAAGCTTTCTTT.

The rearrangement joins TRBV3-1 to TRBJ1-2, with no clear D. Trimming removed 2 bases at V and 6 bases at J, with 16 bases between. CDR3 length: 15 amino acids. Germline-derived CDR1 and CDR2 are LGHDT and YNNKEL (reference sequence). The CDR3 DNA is TGTGCCAGCAGCCAATGGACGGAAGCTGTCGATGGCTACACCTTC. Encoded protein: CASSQWTEAVDGYTF.

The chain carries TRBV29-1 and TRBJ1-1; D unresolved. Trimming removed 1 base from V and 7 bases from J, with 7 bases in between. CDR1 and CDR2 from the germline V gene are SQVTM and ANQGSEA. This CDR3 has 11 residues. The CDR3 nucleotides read TGCAGCGTTGAAGGGCTTATTGAAGCTTTCTTT. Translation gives CSVEGLIEAFF.

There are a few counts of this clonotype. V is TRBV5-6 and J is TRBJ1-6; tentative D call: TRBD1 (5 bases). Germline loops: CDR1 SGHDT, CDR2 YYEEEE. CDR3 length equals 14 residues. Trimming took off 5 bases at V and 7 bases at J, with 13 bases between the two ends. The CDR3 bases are TGTGCCAGCAGAACCGGGACGGCAAATTCACCCCTCCACTTT. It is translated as CASRTGTANSPLHF.

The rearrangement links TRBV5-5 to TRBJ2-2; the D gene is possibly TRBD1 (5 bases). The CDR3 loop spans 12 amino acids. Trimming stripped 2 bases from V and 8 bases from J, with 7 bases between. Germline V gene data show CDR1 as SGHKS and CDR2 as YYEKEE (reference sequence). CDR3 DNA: TGTGCCAGCAGCTTTAGGGGTGGGGAGCTGTTTTTT. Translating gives CASSFRGGELFF.

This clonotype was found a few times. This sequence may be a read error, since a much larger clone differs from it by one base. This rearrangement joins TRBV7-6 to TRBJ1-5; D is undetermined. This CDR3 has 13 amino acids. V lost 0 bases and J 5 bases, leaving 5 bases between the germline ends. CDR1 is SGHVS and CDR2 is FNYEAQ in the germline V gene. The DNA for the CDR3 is TGTGCCAGCAGCTTAGCGTGGGATCAGCCCCAGCATTTT. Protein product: CASSLAWDQPQHF.

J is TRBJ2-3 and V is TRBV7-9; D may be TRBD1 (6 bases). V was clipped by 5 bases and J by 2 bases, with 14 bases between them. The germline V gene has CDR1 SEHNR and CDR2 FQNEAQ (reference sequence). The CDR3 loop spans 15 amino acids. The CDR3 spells CASSTGDTYTDTQYF. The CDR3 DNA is TGTGCCAGCAGCACTGGGGACACTTACACAGATACGCAGTATTTT.

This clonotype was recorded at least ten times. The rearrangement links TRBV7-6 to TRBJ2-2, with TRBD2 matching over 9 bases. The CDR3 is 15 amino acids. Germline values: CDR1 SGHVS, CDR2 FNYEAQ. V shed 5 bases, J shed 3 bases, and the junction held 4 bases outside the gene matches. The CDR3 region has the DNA TGTGCCAGCAGCGCCGGGACTAGCCACACCGGGGAGCTGTTTTTT. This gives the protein CASSAGTSHTGELFF.

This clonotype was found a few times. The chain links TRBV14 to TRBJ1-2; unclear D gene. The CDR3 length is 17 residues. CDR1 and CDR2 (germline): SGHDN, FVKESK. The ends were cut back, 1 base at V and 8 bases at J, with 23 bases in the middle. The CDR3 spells CASSQGVPVGFVGGYTF. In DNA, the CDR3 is TGTGCCAGCAGCCAAGGGGTTCCAGTAGGCTTTGTGGGAGGCTACACCTTC.

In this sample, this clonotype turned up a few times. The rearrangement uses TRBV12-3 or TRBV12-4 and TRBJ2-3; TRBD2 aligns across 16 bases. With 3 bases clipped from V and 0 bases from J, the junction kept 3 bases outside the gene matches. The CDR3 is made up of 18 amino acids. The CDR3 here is CASSLGLAGGRSTDTQYF. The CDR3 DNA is TGTGCCAGCAGTTTGGGACTAGCGGGGGGGCGGAGCACAGATACGCAGTATTTT.

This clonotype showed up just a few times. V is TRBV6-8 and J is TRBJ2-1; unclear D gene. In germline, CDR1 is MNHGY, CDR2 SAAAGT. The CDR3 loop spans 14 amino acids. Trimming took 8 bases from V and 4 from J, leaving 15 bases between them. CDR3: CASRGLPLYNEQFF. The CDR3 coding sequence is TGTGCCAGCCGTGGCCTCCCGTTATACAATGAGCAGTTCTTC.

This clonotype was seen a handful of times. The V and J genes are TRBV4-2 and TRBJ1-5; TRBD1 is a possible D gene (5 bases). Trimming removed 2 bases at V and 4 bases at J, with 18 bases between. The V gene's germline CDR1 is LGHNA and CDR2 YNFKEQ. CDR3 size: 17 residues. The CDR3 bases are TGTGCCAGCAGCCAACACCATCCGGGGGGGATAAATCAGCCCCAGCATTTT. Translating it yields CASSQHHPGGINQPQHF.

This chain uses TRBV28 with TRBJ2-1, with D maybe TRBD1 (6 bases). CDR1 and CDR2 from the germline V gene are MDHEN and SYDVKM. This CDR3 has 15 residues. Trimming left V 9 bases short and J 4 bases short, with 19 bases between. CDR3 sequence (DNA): TGTGCCAGTCGACGACAGGCTTACGTTTACAATGAGCAGTTCTTC. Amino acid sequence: CASRRQAYVYNEQFF.

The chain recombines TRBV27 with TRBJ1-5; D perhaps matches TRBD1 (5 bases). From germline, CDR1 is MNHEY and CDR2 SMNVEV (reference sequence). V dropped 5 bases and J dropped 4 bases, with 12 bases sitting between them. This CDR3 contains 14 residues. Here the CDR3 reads CASSPWDGNQPQHF. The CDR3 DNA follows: TGTGCCAGCAGTCCTTGGGACGGAAATCAGCCCCAGCATTTT.

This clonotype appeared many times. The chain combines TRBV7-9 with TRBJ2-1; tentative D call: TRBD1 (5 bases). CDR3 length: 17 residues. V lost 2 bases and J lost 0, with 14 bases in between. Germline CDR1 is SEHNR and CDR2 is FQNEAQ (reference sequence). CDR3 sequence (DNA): TGTGCCAGCAGCTTATGGGGCAGTCAGAACTCCTACAATGAGCAGTTCTTC. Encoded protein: CASSLWGSQNSYNEQFF.

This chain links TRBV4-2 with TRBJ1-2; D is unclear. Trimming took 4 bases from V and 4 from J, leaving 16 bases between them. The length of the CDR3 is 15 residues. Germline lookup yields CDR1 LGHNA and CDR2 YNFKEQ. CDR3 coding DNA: TGTGCCAGCAGCCCTGTTCAACAGTCTATCTATGGCTACACCTTC. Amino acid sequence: CASSPVQQSIYGYTF.

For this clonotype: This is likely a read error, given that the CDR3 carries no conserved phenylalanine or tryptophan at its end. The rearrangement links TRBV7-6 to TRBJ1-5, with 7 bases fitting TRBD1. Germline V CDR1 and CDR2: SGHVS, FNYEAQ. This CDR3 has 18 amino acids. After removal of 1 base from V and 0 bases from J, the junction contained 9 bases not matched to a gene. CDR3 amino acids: CASSLVTGDFDSNQPQHS. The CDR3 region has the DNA TGTGCCAGCAGCTTAGTAACAGGGGACTTTGATAGCAATCAGCCCCAGCATTCT.

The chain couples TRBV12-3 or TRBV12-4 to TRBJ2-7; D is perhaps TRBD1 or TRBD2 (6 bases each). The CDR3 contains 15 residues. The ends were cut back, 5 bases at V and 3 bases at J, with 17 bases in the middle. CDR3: CASSPGGGEGYEQYF. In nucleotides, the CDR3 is TGTGCCAGCAGTCCTGGAGGGGGTGAAGGCTACGAGCAGTACTTC.

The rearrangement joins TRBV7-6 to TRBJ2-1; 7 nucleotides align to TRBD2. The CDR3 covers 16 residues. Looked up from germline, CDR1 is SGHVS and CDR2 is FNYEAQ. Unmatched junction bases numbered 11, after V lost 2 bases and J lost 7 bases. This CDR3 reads CASSLSRGVRQNEQFF. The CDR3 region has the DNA TGTGCCAGCAGCTTAAGCCGGGGGGTCCGCCAAAATGAGCAGTTCTTC.

The DNA of the CDR3 is TGCGCCAGCAGCCAATACGGTACTGAAGCTTTCTTT. Amino acid sequence: CASSQYGTEAFF. The chain has TRBV4-3 and TRBJ1-1; D not certain. V dropped 2 bases and J dropped 5 bases, with 6 bases sitting between them. The germline V gene encodes CDR1 LGHNA and CDR2 YSLEER. This CDR3 has 12 residues.

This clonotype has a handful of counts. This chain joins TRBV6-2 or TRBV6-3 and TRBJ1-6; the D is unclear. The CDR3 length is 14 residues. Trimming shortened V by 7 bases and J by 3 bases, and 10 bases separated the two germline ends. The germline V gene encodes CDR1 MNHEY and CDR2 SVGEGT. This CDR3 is CASNEQSYNSPLHF. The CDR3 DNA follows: TGTGCCAGCAACGAACAGAGCTATAATTCACCCCTCCACTTT.

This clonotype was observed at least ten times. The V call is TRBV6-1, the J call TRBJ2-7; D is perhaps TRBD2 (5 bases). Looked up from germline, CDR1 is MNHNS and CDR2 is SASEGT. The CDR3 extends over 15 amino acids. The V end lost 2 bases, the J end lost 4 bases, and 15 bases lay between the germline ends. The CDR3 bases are TGTGCCAGCAGTGAACTTGGGGAGAAGGTTTACGAGCAGTACTTC. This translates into CASSELGEKVYEQYF.

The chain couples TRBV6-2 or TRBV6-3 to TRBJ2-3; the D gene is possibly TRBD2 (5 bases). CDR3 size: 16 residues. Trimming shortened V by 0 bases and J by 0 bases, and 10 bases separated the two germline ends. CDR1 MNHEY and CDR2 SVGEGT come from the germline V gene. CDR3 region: CASSYSGESSTDTQYF. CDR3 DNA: TGTGCCAGCAGTTACTCCGGGGAGTCTAGCACAGATACGCAGTATTTT.

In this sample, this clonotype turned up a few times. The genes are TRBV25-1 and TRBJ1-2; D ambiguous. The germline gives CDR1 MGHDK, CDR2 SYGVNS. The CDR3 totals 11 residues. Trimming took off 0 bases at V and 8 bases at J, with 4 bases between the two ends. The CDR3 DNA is TGTGCCAGCAGTGAATATACAGGCTACACCTTC. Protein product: CASSEYTGYTF.

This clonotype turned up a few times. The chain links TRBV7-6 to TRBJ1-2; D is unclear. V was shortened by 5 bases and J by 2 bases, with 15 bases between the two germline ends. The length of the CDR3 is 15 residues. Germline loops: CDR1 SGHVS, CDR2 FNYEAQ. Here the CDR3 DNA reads TGTGCCAGCAGCCCGAGTTACGACGGAAACTATGGCTACACCTTC. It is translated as CASSPSYDGNYGYTF.

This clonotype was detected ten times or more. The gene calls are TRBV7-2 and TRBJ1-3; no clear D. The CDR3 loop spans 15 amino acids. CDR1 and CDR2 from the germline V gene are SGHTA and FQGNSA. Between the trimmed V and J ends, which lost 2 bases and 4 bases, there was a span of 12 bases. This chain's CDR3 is CASSLLPGVGNTIYF. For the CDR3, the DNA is TGTGCCAGCAGCTTACTCCCCGGGGTCGGAAACACCATATATTTT.